These 17 T cell receptor beta chains were sequenced from one sample in a study of CD8+ T cells in alopecia areata. The treatment is: oral pan-JAK inhibitor, 5-10 mg twice daily. As the sequencing template, cDNA was produced by extracting RNA and reverse transcribing it. Here immunoSEQ multiplex PCR was the method, and the copy in TCRdb shows in-frame clones only, minus some. This table has some 190,000 clones, around 65% appearing once. Sequencing used CD4+ T cells sorted from blood, obtained at approximately week 42, from a patient treated with tofacitinib. Receptor source: a human donor with alopecia areata.

This clone was observed a handful of times. The CDR3 region has the DNA TGCAGCGTTGAAGGTCGGCTAGCGGGGCTCTTGTCCTACAATGAGCAGTTCTTC. Amino acid sequence: CSVEGRLAGLLSYNEQFF. The chain carries TRBV29-1 and TRBJ2-1; 9 positions match TRBD2. Per the germline V gene, CDR1 is SQVTM and CDR2 is ANQGSEA. This CDR3 is 18 amino acids long. Trimming removed 1 base from V and 1 base from J; junction bases left unmatched: 11.

V is TRBV30 and J is TRBJ1-2; the D gene is possibly TRBD1 (6 bases). The V and J ends lost 5 bases and 3 bases respectively, with 10 bases between them. Germline values: CDR1 GTSNPN, CDR2 SVGIG (reference sequence). The length of the CDR3 is 12 residues. CDR3 sequence (DNA): TGTGCCTGGGATCGGACAGACTATGGCTACACCTTC. The encoded protein is CAWDRTDYGYTF.

This clone was seen a few times. This rearrangement joins TRBV29-1 to TRBJ1-1; possibly TRBD1 for D (6 bases). CDR3 length: 12 residues. The germline gives CDR1 SQVTM, CDR2 ANQGSEA. Trimming pared 7 bases from V and 5 bases from J, leaving 14 bases between. The CDR3 DNA is TGCAGCGCTTCAGGGGTGGGGACTGAAGCTTTCTTT. As protein: CSASGVGTEAFF.

The CDR3 DNA reads TGCGCCAGCAGCCTTGAGGGACAGGGCGTCACAGATACGCAGTATTTT. Protein: CASSLEGQGVTDTQYF. The V gene is TRBV5-1, the J gene TRBJ2-3, with 9 bases matching TRBD1. The CDR3 loop spans 16 amino acids. With V trimmed by 4 bases and J by 2 bases, 8 bases remained unmatched. Looked up from germline, CDR1 is SGHRS and CDR2 is YFSETQ. Complete variable domain (other parts from reference TRBV5-1 and TRBJ2-3): KAGVTQTPRYLIKTRGQQVTLSCSPISGHRSVSWYQQTPGQGLQFLFEYFSETQRNKGNFPGRFSGRQFSNSRSEMNVSTLELGDSALYLCASSLEGQGVTDTQYFGPGTRLTVL.

The chain has TRBV2 and TRBJ2-3, with 12 bases identical to TRBD2. The J segment lost 3 bases and the V segment lost 4 bases, leaving 2 bases of the junction unmatched. This CDR3 contains 15 residues. Germline V gene data show CDR1 as SNHLY and CDR2 as FYNNEI. The chain's CDR3 is CASSGLAGETDTQYF. DNA of the CDR3: TGTGCCAGCAGTGGACTAGCGGGGGAGACAGATACGCAGTATTTT.

The chain links TRBV30 to TRBJ2-7; no firm D call. Looked up from germline, CDR1 is GTSNPN and CDR2 is SVGIG (reference sequence). This CDR3 has 11 residues. Trimming removed 8 bases from V and 5 bases from J, with 13 bases in between. CDR3 amino acids: CAGITGNEQYF. CDR3 DNA: TGTGCCGGCATCACGGGTAACGAGCAGTACTTC.

The chain employs TRBV19 and TRBJ2-1; weak D call: TRBD2 (6 bases). The CDR3 extends over 16 amino acids. Trimming pared 3 bases from V and 4 bases from J, leaving 16 bases between. The germline gives CDR1 LNHDA, CDR2 SQIVND (reference sequence). In DNA, the CDR3 is TGTGCCAGTAGTATTCGGACTACCACTCCTTACAATGAGCAGTTCTTC. As protein: CASSIRTTTPYNEQFF.

The chain employs TRBV6-1 and TRBJ1-6, with 7 nucleotides matching TRBD1. Germline loops: CDR1 MNHNS, CDR2 SASEGT. Trimming cost V 2 bases and J 8 bases; bases outside gene matches: 9. The CDR3 is made up of 16 amino acids. CDR3 nucleotides: TGTGCCAGCAGTGAACCAGGATTTAGGGGGCATTCACCCCTCCACTTT. It is translated as CASSEPGFRGHSPLHF.

The genes are TRBV29-1 and TRBJ2-2; TRBD1 is a possible D gene (6 bases). The CDR3 loop spans 12 amino acids. Trimming left V 3 bases short and J 8 bases short, with 10 bases between. CDR1 is SQVTM, CDR2 ANQGSEA, per germline. The CDR3 reads CSVEGALGELFF. Here the CDR3 DNA reads TGCAGCGTTGAGGGGGCACTTGGGGAGCTGTTTTTT.

The rearrangement joins TRBV11-2 to TRBJ2-2; 7 positions agree with TRBD2. The length of the CDR3 is 12 residues. Germline CDR1 and CDR2: SGHAT and FQNNGV. The ends lost 5 bases at V and 9 bases at J; junction bases unmatched: 3. This CDR3 is CASSPSGWELFF. The CDR3 coding sequence is TGTGCCAGCAGCCCTAGCGGTTGGGAGCTGTTTTTT.

This clone was counted between two and nine times. The V call is TRBV10-3, the J call TRBJ2-5, with D unresolved. V was cut by 0 bases and J by 1 base, with 3 bases left in between. In germline, CDR1 is ENHRY, CDR2 SYGVKD. The CDR3 is 13 amino acids. DNA for the CDR3: TGTGCCATCAGTGAGTCGGCCCAAGAGACCCAGTACTTC. Amino acid sequence: CAISESAQETQYF.

This chain connects TRBV4-2 to TRBJ2-2; D may be TRBD1 (6 bases). The length of the CDR3 is 16 residues. In germline, CDR1 is LGHNA, CDR2 YNFKEQ. V lost 2 bases and J lost 1, with 11 bases in between. CDR3 loop: CASSQTGTQNTGELFF. For the CDR3, the DNA is TGTGCCAGCAGCCAAACCGGGACACAGAACACCGGGGAGCTGTTTTTT.

V is TRBV7-9 and J is TRBJ1-4; TRBD1 is a possible D gene (6 bases). This CDR3 region has 14 residues. Germline-derived CDR1 and CDR2 are SEHNR and FQNEAQ (reference sequence). Deletions cut 5 bases from V and 8 bases from J, with 15 bases between. This CDR3 reads CASSRDNSGEKLFF. The CDR3 DNA reads TGTGCCAGCAGCCGGGACAACTCGGGGGAAAAACTGTTTTTT.

The chain is built from TRBV6-5 and TRBJ2-7, with 7 bases that match TRBD1. The junction had 8 bases not matched to a gene; V was cut back by 5 bases and J by 4 bases. Germline-derived CDR1 and CDR2 are MNHEY and SVGAGI. The CDR3 is 14 residues long. CDR3 nucleotide sequence: TGTGCCAGCAGTGGGACAGTCCAAGGGTACGAGCAGTACTTC. The encoded protein is CASSGTVQGYEQYF.

CDR3 residues: CASSLGVAGELFF. The CDR3 nucleotides read TGTGCCAGCAGCTTAGGCGTTGCCGGGGAGCTGTTTTTT. This chain joins TRBV7-7 and TRBJ2-2; D gene uncertain. The germline V and J ends were trimmed by 1 base and 6 bases, with 6 bases remaining between them. From germline, CDR1 is SSHAT and CDR2 FNYEAQ (reference sequence). This CDR3 has 13 amino acids.

This clone was seen only a few times. This sequence joins TRBV13 and TRBJ1-1; D not certain. The CDR3 has 14 residues. Per germline, CDR1 PRHDT and CDR2 FYEKMQ (reference sequence). Trimming took off 3 bases at V and 11 bases at J, with 19 bases between the two ends. The CDR3 coding sequence is TGTGCCAGCAGCTTGCGAGGGAGATTGGTGAGTGCTTTCTTT. Its protein is CASSLRGRLVSAFF.

This clone was recorded a few times. This chain connects TRBV27 to TRBJ2-2, with a weak D call TRBD1 (6 bases). Trimming cost V 5 bases and J 4 bases, with 11 bases left between them. This CDR3 is built from 14 residues. Germline CDR1 is MNHEY and CDR2 is SMNVEV (reference sequence). Here the CDR3 reads CASSPRTATGELFF. CDR3 DNA sequence: TGTGCCAGCAGTCCAAGGACAGCCACCGGGGAGCTGTTTTTT.